This T cell receptor beta chain was profiled in a study of shared clonotypes between healthy human individuals. The wider study: Those who served as donors were a couple of women and three men between the ages of 18 and 49.

Sequencing was performed with immunoSEQ multiplex PCR; in TCRdb, only in-frame clones are kept and a portion is missing. The table shows more than 90,000 clones, with about 68% occurring only once. As for this clone: Its antigen is unknown.

General observations from the study: The study found 4.5% to 6% of naive CD4 clonotypes shared across a few donors. The donor pool, a small one, limited the genetic and exposure-history diversity represented.

The V gene's germline CDR1 is MGHDK and CDR2 SYGVNS. Losses at the gene ends were 4 bases for V and 5 bases for J; bases not matched to a gene: 8. The CDR3 spans 16 residues. Specimen: memory CD8+ T cells sorted from blood. The sample's subset: CD45RO+ cells pooled with CCR7-negative TemRA cells. The source is a man aged 25 to 45 in good health. V gene TRBV25-1 combines with J gene TRBJ2-1; 10 bases agree with TRBD2. This CDR3 reads CASSATGTSVNNEQFF. As DNA, the CDR3 is TGTGCCAGCAGTGCCACCGGGACTAGCGTTAACAATGAGCAGTTCTTC.